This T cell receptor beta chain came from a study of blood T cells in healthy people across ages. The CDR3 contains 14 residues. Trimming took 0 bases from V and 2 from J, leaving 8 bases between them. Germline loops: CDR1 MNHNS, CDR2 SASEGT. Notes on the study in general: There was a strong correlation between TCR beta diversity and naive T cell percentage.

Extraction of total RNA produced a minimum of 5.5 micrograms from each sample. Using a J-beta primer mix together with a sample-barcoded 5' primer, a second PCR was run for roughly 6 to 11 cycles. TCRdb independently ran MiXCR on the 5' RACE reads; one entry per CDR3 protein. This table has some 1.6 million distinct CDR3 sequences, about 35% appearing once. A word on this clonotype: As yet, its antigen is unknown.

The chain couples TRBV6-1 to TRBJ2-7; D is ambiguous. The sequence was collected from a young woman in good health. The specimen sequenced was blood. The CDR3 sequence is CASSEAGLTYEQYF. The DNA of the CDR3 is TGTGCCAGCAGTGAAGCGGGGTTGACCTACGAGCAGTACTTC.